This T cell receptor beta chain stems from a study of blood T cells in healthy people across ages. The second PCR ran roughly 7 to 12 cycles with a sample-barcoded 5' primer and J-beta primers. A single record per CDR3 protein comes from TCRdb applying MiXCR to the 5' RACE reads. The sample lists some 710,000 distinct CDR3 sequences, about 46% occurring once. General observations from the study: The study lacked donor CMV status, which possibly confounded expanded clonotype changes. Age showed a roughly linear inverse relationship with TCR beta diversity per million T cells. Long-lived and aged donors differed, with more naive CD4+ cells and higher diversity in the long-lived.

The CDR3 sequence is 13 residues long. Per the germline V gene, CDR1 is ENHRY and CDR2 is SYGVKD. V was pared by 5 bases and J by 4 bases, with 10 bases between. This clonotype was observed a handful of times. Its matching antigen is unknown. This receptor was obtained from an elderly man in good health. Sequencing was done on a sample of blood. The chain recombines TRBV10-3 with TRBJ2-3, with D tentatively TRBD2 (6 bases). CDR3 sequence: CAISTGAADTQYF. CDR3 sequence (DNA): TGTGCCATCAGTACGGGAGCTGCAGATACGCAGTATTTT.